This TCR beta chain was obtained from a study of somatic mutations in cytotoxic T cells in rheumatoid arthritis. Trimming removed 0 bases at V and 7 bases at J, with 11 bases between. This CDR3 has 14 amino acids. Germline CDR1 and CDR2: SGHNT and YYREEE (reference sequence). Profiled with immunoSEQ multiplex PCR; TCRdb holds only in-frame clones, not every one. Of about 4,500 clones in the sample, roughly 77% were seen once. The clonotype was recovered from a woman aged 55-70 years with rheumatoid arthritis. This chain joins TRBV5-4 and TRBJ2-1; no clear D. Sample: CD8+ T cells sorted from blood. The CDR3 here is CASSLEAMPNEQFF. CDR3 nucleotides: TGTGCCAGCAGCTTGGAAGCCATGCCTAATGAGCAGTTCTTC. The variable domain in full, with the rest retrieved from reference TRBV5-4 and TRBJ2-1, is ETGVTQSPTHLIKTRGQQVTLRCSSQSGHNTVSWYQQALGQGPQFIFQYYREEENGRGNFPPRFSGLQFPNYSSELNVNALELDDSALYLCASSLEAMPNEQFFGPGTRLTVL.